This TCR beta chain was profiled in a study of human T cells and chemical hapten exposure. The CDR3 loop spans 14 amino acids. Trimming took 3 bases from V and 6 from J; bases not matched to a gene: 5. Germline V gene lookup returns CDR1 MDHEN and CDR2 SYDVKM. This clonotype was counted many times. TCRdb independently ran MiXCR on the RACE reads; one entry per CDR3 protein. The sample contains a few hundred thousand distinct CDR3 sequences, over 6% of which appear only once. The time point denotes: patch test 2, 6 weeks after DPC sensitization. Regarding treatment: therapeutic diphenylcyclopropenone sensitization with weekly scalp DPC. Blood collection took place prior to placing each patch test.

This receptor was identified in a woman aged 18-35 years with alopecia areata. Some clones in this sample may be carry-over from other donors' samples. The chain uses TRBV28 and TRBJ1-1; the match to TRBD1 covers 9 bases. The sequences come from whole blood, collected in connection with sensitization to the hapten diphenylcyclopropenone (DPC). The CDR3 DNA reads as TGTGCCAGCAGTTTGGACAGGGGAAGTGCTGAAGCTTTCTTT. Encoded protein: CASSLDRGSAEAFF. The full variable domain, completed using reference TRBV28 and TRBJ1-1, is DVKVTQSSRYLVKRTGEKVFLECVQDMDHENMFWYRQDPGLGLRLIYFSYDVKMKEKGDIPEGYSVSREKKERFSLILESASTNQTSMYLCASSLDRGSAEAFFGQGTRLTVV.